Each of the 28 T cell receptor beta chains below was sequenced from the same sample in a study of neurological immune-mediated disorders. TCRdb re-called the 5' RACE reads through MiXCR, storing one row per CDR3 protein. Among roughly 60,000 distinct CDR3 sequences listed, around 10% were seen once. Sequenced sample: PBMCs. The receptors were sampled from a man between 60 and 75 years old in good health.

This clonotype was recorded many times. The V and J genes are TRBV20-1 and TRBJ1-1, with D uncertain. The CDR3 consists of 15 residues. Trimming removed 0 bases from V and 4 bases from J, with 15 bases in between. From germline, CDR1 is DFQATT and CDR2 SNEGSKA (reference sequence). Here the CDR3 reads CSARDRALAITEAFF. CDR3 DNA sequence: TGCAGTGCTAGAGATAGGGCACTCGCGATCACTGAAGCTTTCTTT.

This clonotype was seen at least ten times. The rearrangement joins TRBV7-6 to TRBJ1-4, with no clear D. With 1 base removed from V and 6 bases from J, the gap between germline ends came to 12 bases. CDR1 is SGHVS, CDR2 FNYEAQ, per germline. The CDR3 runs 15 residues. The CDR3: CASSLGRAVDEKLFF. Written as DNA, the CDR3 is TGTGCCAGCAGCTTAGGGAGGGCGGTGGATGAAAAACTGTTTTTT.

This clonotype was seen repeatedly, ten times or more. This sequence joins TRBV20-1 and TRBJ1-2; the match to TRBD1 covers 7 bases. CDR3 length: 14 amino acids. Germline V gene sequence: CDR1 DFQATT, CDR2 SNEGSKA (reference sequence). Losses at the gene ends were 0 bases for V and 10 bases for J; bases not matched to a gene: 11. The CDR3 here is CSARDLRQGLDYTF. As DNA, the CDR3 is TGCAGTGCTAGAGATTTAAGACAGGGATTAGACTACACCTTC.

This clonotype was seen repeatedly, ten times or more. The chain recombines TRBV6-4 with TRBJ2-5, with D uncertain. The CDR3 contains 13 residues. CDR1 MRHNA and CDR2 SNTAGT come from the germline V gene. V lost 3 bases to trimming and J lost 9 bases, with 14 bases between them. In nucleotides, the CDR3 is TGTGCCAGCAGTGAAGTCGACGGATTCGCCCAGTACTTC. This translates into CASSEVDGFAQYF.

The rearrangement uses TRBV12-3 or TRBV12-4 and TRBJ1-5, with D hard to call. The V end was cut by 4 bases, the J end by 4 bases, with 11 bases between. The CDR3 is made up of 14 amino acids. The CDR3 DNA reads TGTGCCAGCAGTTCCTCAGGTTGGAATCAGCCCCAGCATTTT. Translated: CASSSSGWNQPQHF.

Ten or more counts support this clonotype. Relative to the germline gene, one junction end is altered; a read error may explain this. The rearrangement uses TRBV20-1 and TRBJ2-1, with D perhaps being TRBD1 or TRBD2 (5 bases each). CDR1 is DFQATT, CDR2 SNEGSKA, per germline (reference sequence). The CDR3 is 14 amino acids. The CDR3 protein is CSARGAVSYNEQFF. The CDR3 nucleotides are TGCAGTGCCAGAGGGGCAGTCTCCTACAATGAGCAGTTCTTC.

This clonotype was detected many times. The chain employs TRBV5-1 and TRBJ2-1; TRBD2 aligns across 11 bases. The V segment lost 3 bases and the J segment 6 bases; nucleotides outside the gene matches: 8. The germline CDR1 and CDR2 sequences are SGHRS and YFSETQ. CDR3 size: 16 residues. CDR3 coding DNA: TGCGCCAGCAGCTCCCTCTTAGCGGGGGGGGCCAATGAGCAGTTCTTC. Its protein is CASSSLLAGGANEQFF. The full variable domain, with the rest looked up from reference TRBV5-1 and TRBJ2-1, is KAGVTQTPRYLIKTRGQQVTLSCSPISGHRSVSWYQQTPGQGLQFLFEYFSETQRNKGNFPGRFSGRQFSNSRSEMNVSTLELGDSALYLCASSSLLAGGANEQFFGPGTRLTVL.

This clonotype was detected ten times or more. The rearrangement links TRBV9 to TRBJ2-5; 13 nucleotides align to TRBD2. J gave up 2 bases and V 0 bases, and 4 bases lay outside the gene matches. The CDR3 is made up of 17 amino acids. Looked up from germline, CDR1 is SGDLS and CDR2 is YYNGEE. CDR3 bases: TGTGCCAGCAGCGTAGCGGGACTAGCGGGGCAACAAGAGACCCAGTACTTC. It is translated as CASSVAGLAGQQETQYF.

The chain uses TRBV20-1 and TRBJ2-7; 8 bases map to TRBD1. The V gene end was trimmed by 2 bases and the J gene end by 5 bases; junction bases not matched to a gene: 8. The germline CDR1 and CDR2 sequences are DFQATT and SNEGSKA (reference sequence). CDR3 length: 14 residues. As DNA, the CDR3 is TGCAGTGCTAGAAACGACAGGGGCAAGAACGAGCAGTACTTC. Protein sequence: CSARNDRGKNEQYF.

In this sample, this clonotype turned up many times. Here the CDR3 reads CASSVGGVTDTQYF. Here the CDR3 DNA reads TGTGCCAGCAGCGTAGGAGGGGTCACAGATACGCAGTATTTT. The chain couples TRBV9 to TRBJ2-3, with D perhaps assigned TRBD1 or TRBD2 (5 bases each). Germline lookup yields CDR1 SGDLS and CDR2 YYNGEE. CDR3 size: 14 residues. The V gene lost 0 bases and the J gene lost 2 bases, with 7 bases spanning the gap.

This clonotype was counted ten times or more. The chain recombines TRBV20-1 with TRBJ2-3, with 8 bases lining up with TRBD2. The V segment lost 3 bases and the J segment 3 bases; nucleotides outside the gene matches: 8. CDR1 is DFQATT and CDR2 is SNEGSKA in the germline V gene (reference sequence). The CDR3 spans 15 residues. CDR3 sequence reads: CSASSRLARTDTQYF. CDR3 nucleotides: TGCAGTGCTAGTTCCAGACTAGCGAGGACAGATACGCAGTATTTT.

This clonotype was counted many times. The V and J genes are TRBV7-8 and TRBJ1-4, with D possibly matching TRBD1 (6 bases). The V gene lost 5 bases and the J gene lost 5 bases, with 15 bases spanning the gap. The CDR3 consists of 15 residues. Germline loops: CDR1 SGHVS, CDR2 FQNEAQ. The CDR3 DNA reads as TGTGCCAGCAGCCCTCGAGCAGGGACAAATGAAAAACTGTTTTTT. It translates to CASSPRAGTNEKLFF.

The table lists this clonotype with many counts. The chain links TRBV28 to TRBJ2-5, with 10 bases aligning to TRBD1. From germline, CDR1 is MDHEN and CDR2 SYDVKM. V shed 9 bases and J 5 bases; nucleotides not matched to a gene: 9. The CDR3 extends over 14 amino acids. The CDR3 nucleotides read TGTGCCAGTACCGGGACAGGGGATTTTGAGACCCAGTACTTC. Translating it yields CASTGTGDFETQYF.

CDR3: CSARNGADTQYF. Here the CDR3 DNA reads TGCAGTGCTAGGAATGGAGCAGATACGCAGTATTTT. The V and J genes are TRBV20-1 and TRBJ2-3; the D is unclear. The CDR3 runs 12 residues. Trimming removed 3 bases at V and 4 bases at J, with 8 bases between. Per the germline V gene, CDR1 is DFQATT and CDR2 is SNEGSKA (reference sequence).

The V and J genes are TRBV12-3 or TRBV12-4 and TRBJ2-5, with TRBD1 identical over 8 bases. With 3 bases clipped from V and 5 bases from J, the junction kept 8 bases outside the gene matches. The CDR3 has 15 residues. CDR3 in amino acids: CASSLFRGRRETQYF. As DNA, the CDR3 is TGTGCCAGCAGTTTGTTCAGGGGGCGCCGCGAGACCCAGTACTTC.

This clonotype was seen at least ten times. The gene calls are TRBV10-3 and TRBJ2-7; tentative D call: TRBD1 (5 bases). Germline V gene sequence: CDR1 ENHRY, CDR2 SYGVKD. V was cut by 2 bases and J by 0 bases, with 14 bases left in between. The CDR3 has 16 amino acids. The CDR3 coding sequence is TGTGCCATCAGTGAGGTTTCGACAGTTAGCTCCTACGAGCAGTACTTC. It specifies CAISEVSTVSSYEQYF.

This clonotype was found many times. The rearrangement joins TRBV27 to TRBJ2-7; 7 positions match TRBD2. The CDR3 totals 15 residues. V trimming: 3 bases; J trimming: 7 bases; junction bases outside the gene matches: 12. Germline V gives CDR1 MNHEY, CDR2 SMNVEV (reference sequence). CDR3 coding DNA: TGTGCCAGCAGTTTGGGGGGGGGACCCTACGTGGAGCAGTACTTC. It encodes CASSLGGGPYVEQYF.

This clonotype was found many times. J is TRBJ2-7 and V is TRBV7-2; TRBD2 might be the D (5 bases). The V end was cut by 7 bases, the J end by 6 bases, with 10 bases between. This CDR3 comprises 11 residues. The germline CDR1 and CDR2 sequences are SGHTA and FQGNSA. The CDR3 sequence: CASTAGGEQYF. The DNA for the CDR3 is TGTGCCAGCACCGCCGGAGGCGAGCAGTACTTC.

This clonotype has at least ten counts. The chain couples TRBV15 to TRBJ2-2, with 8 bases fitting TRBD1. Germline lookup yields CDR1 LNHNV and CDR2 YYDKDF (reference sequence). The junction had 9 bases not matched to a gene; V was cut back by 4 bases and J by 2 bases. The CDR3 spans 17 residues. CDR3 bases: TGTGCCACCAGCAACTGGCCAGGGGGCCGTAACACCGGGGAGCTGTTTTTT. Translating it yields CATSNWPGGRNTGELFF.

This clonotype was detected ten times or more. The chain uses TRBV7-9 and TRBJ2-1; D gene uncertain. Trimming stripped 6 bases from V and 4 bases from J, with 10 bases between. The CDR3 extends over 13 amino acids. Germline V gene sequence: CDR1 SEHNR, CDR2 FQNEAQ (reference sequence). CDR3 loop: CASSRIVYNEQFF. Written as DNA, the CDR3 is TGTGCCAGCAGTCGGATCGTATACAATGAGCAGTTCTTC.

This clonotype was observed at least ten times. The gene calls are TRBV15 and TRBJ2-1; D is ambiguous. The ends were cut back, 0 bases at V and 8 bases at J, with 11 bases in the middle. The CDR3 has 14 amino acids. Germline V gene data show CDR1 as LNHNV and CDR2 as YYDKDF (reference sequence). The CDR3 is CATSRDGGAHEQFF. For the CDR3, the DNA is TGTGCCACCAGCAGAGATGGCGGTGCCCATGAGCAGTTCTTC.

This clonotype was detected ten times or more. The rearrangement uses TRBV20-1 and TRBJ2-1; 9 bases fit TRBD2. Trimming at V came to 0 bases and at J to 8 bases, leaving 11 bases not matched to a gene. The CDR3 contains 16 residues. Germline values: CDR1 DFQATT, CDR2 SNEGSKA (reference sequence). CDR3 bases: TGCAGTGCTAGAGACGGGACTAGCCTAAAGGGATATGAGCAGTTCTTC. Amino acids: CSARDGTSLKGYEQFF.

This clonotype was detected ten times or more. The CDR3 region is CASSSNPGGGTQYF. CDR3 in DNA: TGTGCCAGCAGCTCCAACCCAGGGGGGGGGACCCAGTACTTC. V usage is TRBV7-3 and J usage is TRBJ2-5; D tentatively fits TRBD1 or TRBD2 (7 bases each). Trimming took 4 bases from V and 7 from J, leaving 16 bases between them. CDR3 length: 14 amino acids. From germline, CDR1 is SGHTA and CDR2 FQGTGA.

This clonotype has at least ten counts. The CDR3 bases are TGCGCCAGCAGCTTGGATCTCAGGCCAAACACTGAAGCTTTCTTT. Translation: CASSLDLRPNTEAFF. The V gene is TRBV5-1, the J gene TRBJ1-1; D is undetermined. CDR3 length: 15 residues. From germline, CDR1 is SGHRS and CDR2 YFSETQ. With 0 bases removed from V and 2 bases from J, the gap between germline ends came to 11 bases.

This clonotype was found many times. The chain employs TRBV20-1 and TRBJ1-1; tentatively, D is TRBD1 (6 bases). Trimming stripped 8 bases from V and 0 bases from J, with 10 bases between. The length of the CDR3 is 12 residues. Germline values: CDR1 DFQATT, CDR2 SNEGSKA (reference sequence). The DNA of the CDR3 is TGCAGTTGGGGGGGCTTGAACACTGAAGCTTTCTTT. It encodes CSWGGLNTEAFF.

J is TRBJ2-1 and V is TRBV4-3; 11 bases agree with TRBD2. The CDR3 has 18 residues. V dropped 1 base and J dropped 0; count of bases not matched to a gene: 5. Germline V gene data show CDR1 as LGHNA and CDR2 as YSLEER. The chain's CDR3 is CASSQALAGGLSYNEQFF. The CDR3 nucleotides are TGCGCCAGCAGCCAAGCCCTAGCGGGGGGTCTCTCCTACAATGAGCAGTTCTTC.

This clonotype was counted between two and nine times. A much larger clone sits a single nucleotide away, making a read error possible. The V call is TRBV11-2, the J call TRBJ1-2; the D is unclear. CDR1 is SGHAT, CDR2 FQNNGV, per germline. The CDR3 is made up of 13 amino acids. CDR3 loop: CASSLDNGDGDTF. The CDR3, as DNA: TGTGCCAGCAGCTTAGATAACGGGGATGGCGACACCTTC. Using reference TRBV11-2 and TRBJ1-2 for the parts outside the CDR3, the full variable domain is EAGVAQSPRYKIIEKRQSVAFWCNPISGHATLYWYQQILGQGPKLLIQFQNNGVVDDSQLPKDRFSAERLKGVDSTLKIQPAKLEDSAVYLCASSLDNGDGDTFGSGTRLTVV.

This clonotype was recorded at least ten times. V and J are TRBV7-2 and TRBJ1-2; 7 bases are shared with TRBD1. The germline V gene has CDR1 SGHTA and CDR2 FQGNSA. With V trimmed by 5 bases and J by 7 bases, 10 bases remained unmatched. The CDR3 extends over 14 amino acids. CDR3 DNA: TGTGCCAGCAGCGCTTGGGACAGATTGGCTGGCTACACCTTC. Protein: CASSAWDRLAGYTF.